These 15 T cell receptor beta chains were all obtained from the same sample, sequenced in a study of T cell responses to AZD1222 COVID-19 vaccine. Here immunoSEQ multiplex PCR was the method, and the copy in TCRdb shows in-frame clones only, minus some. The top ten clones hold 15% to 20% of a sample with tens of thousands of clones, approximately 88% of them seen once. Sequencing used peripheral blood, obtained on day 0 of AZD1222 vaccination. The receptors were gathered from an adult in good health.

The table lists this clone with a few counts. This chain connects TRBV11-3 to TRBJ2-1; D may match TRBD1 or TRBD2 (5 bases each). V was shortened by 3 bases and J by 5 bases, with 11 bases between the two germline ends. The germline CDR1 and CDR2 sequences are SGHNT and YENEEA. The CDR3 consists of 14 residues. The CDR3 region is CASSLGRGNNEQFF. The CDR3 DNA follows: TGTGCCAGCAGCTTGGGACGCGGAAACAATGAGCAGTTCTTC.

The rearrangement links TRBV11-3 to TRBJ2-2; D gene unclear. There are 14 residues in the CDR3. The germline gives CDR1 SGHNT, CDR2 YENEEA. The germline V and J ends were trimmed by 1 base and 5 bases, with 8 bases remaining between them. The CDR3 loop is CASSLGYGTGELFF. Here the CDR3 DNA reads TGTGCCAGCAGCTTAGGGTACGGAACCGGGGAGCTGTTTTTT. The entire variable domain, with the rest obtained from reference TRBV11-3 and TRBJ2-2, is as follows: EAGVVQSPRYKIIEKKQPVAFWCNPISGHNTLYWYLQNLGQGPELLIRYENEEAVDDSQLPKDRFSAERLKGVDSTLKIQPAELGDSAVYLCASSLGYGTGELFFGEGSRLTVL.

The chain links TRBV6-4 to TRBJ1-4; no clear D. The CDR3 totals 16 residues. CDR1 MRHNA and CDR2 SNTAGT come from the germline V gene. Trimming cost V 0 bases and J 4 bases, with 12 bases left between them. The CDR3 spells CASSDSIGFYNEKLFF. The CDR3 coding sequence is TGTGCCAGCAGTGACTCTATCGGATTCTATAATGAAAAACTGTTTTTT.

V is TRBV19 and J is TRBJ2-1; no clear D gene. From germline, CDR1 is LNHDA and CDR2 SQIVND (reference sequence). This CDR3 is built from 16 residues. V was pared by 0 bases and J by 1 base, with 10 bases between. The CDR3 DNA sequence: TGTGCCAGTAGTATAGATGGCAGATTATCCTACAATGAGCAGTTCTTC. Its translation: CASSIDGRLSYNEQFF.

The CDR3 loop reads CASSSGQRAEAFF. The CDR3 DNA is TGCGCCAGCAGCTCCGGGCAACGCGCTGAAGCTTTCTTT. This chain joins TRBV5-1 and TRBJ1-1; no clear D gene. CDR1 is SGHRS and CDR2 is YFSETQ in the germline V gene. CDR3 length: 13 residues. The ends were cut back, 3 bases at V and 6 bases at J, with 12 bases in the middle.

The chain has TRBV5-6 and TRBJ2-7, with TRBD1 matching over 8 bases. The CDR3 extends over 13 amino acids. V lost 3 bases to trimming and J lost 9 bases; unmatched junction nucleotides: 8. From germline, CDR1 is SGHDT and CDR2 YYEEEE. The CDR3 loop reads CASSWGTGKGQYF. For the CDR3, the DNA is TGTGCCAGCAGCTGGGGGACAGGAAAGGGGCAGTACTTC.

This chain links TRBV27 with TRBJ2-7, with 9 bases matching TRBD1. V dropped 8 bases and J dropped 6; count of bases not matched to a gene: 8. The CDR3 totals 13 residues. Per germline, CDR1 MNHEY and CDR2 SMNVEV (reference sequence). The CDR3 nucleotides are TGTGCCAGCGGTTACAGGGGGCTGGGCGAGCAGTACTTC. It specifies CASGYRGLGEQYF.

The V and J genes are TRBV7-9 and TRBJ1-6; D uncertain. This CDR3 is built from 14 residues. The germline gives CDR1 SEHNR, CDR2 FQNEAQ (reference sequence). Trimming cost V 4 bases and J 4 bases, with 8 bases left between them. The CDR3 spells CASSSDPYNSPLHF. CDR3 DNA: TGTGCCAGCAGCTCAGATCCTTATAATTCACCCCTCCACTTT.

The chain links TRBV5-4 to TRBJ1-4, with TRBD1 matching 7 bases. The V segment lost 2 bases and the J segment 6 bases; nucleotides outside the gene matches: 4. The germline CDR1 and CDR2 sequences are SGHNT and YYREEE (reference sequence). The CDR3 runs to 14 residues. CDR3 sequence: CASSFRGGDEKLFF. The CDR3 DNA reads as TGTGCCAGCAGCTTCCGAGGGGGCGATGAAAAACTGTTTTTT.

The chain's CDR3 is CASSVGTDTQYF. The CDR3 DNA reads TGCGCCAGCAGTGTAGGCACAGATACGCAGTATTTT. The chain has TRBV10-2 and TRBJ2-3; no clear D. V dropped 4 bases and J dropped 1 base, with 3 bases sitting between them. Germline CDR1 WSHSY, CDR2 SAAADI. This CDR3 is built from 12 residues.

This clone was detected once. This chain links TRBV30 with TRBJ1-2; no firm D call. The CDR3 is 12 residues long. Germline V gene sequence: CDR1 GTSNPN, CDR2 SVGIG (reference sequence). V was pared by 2 bases and J by 4 bases, with 8 bases between. CDR3 nucleotides: TGTGCCTGGAGTCCGGGCGGCTATGGCTACACCTTC. This sequence encodes CAWSPGGYGYTF.

In its sample, this clone was seen a few times. The chain joins TRBV5-4 to TRBJ2-7; 7 bases match TRBD1. Germline CDR1 is SGHNT and CDR2 is YYREEE (reference sequence). This CDR3 is built from 14 residues. Trimming removed 3 bases from V and 3 bases from J; junction bases left unmatched: 6. CDR3: CASSSDRMLYEQYF. In DNA, the CDR3 is TGTGCCAGCAGCTCGGACAGGATGCTCTACGAGCAGTACTTC. The full variable domain, in which reference TRBV5-4 and TRBJ2-7 provide the parts outside the CDR3, is ETGVTQSPTHLIKTRGQQVTLRCSSQSGHNTVSWYQQALGQGPQFIFQYYREEENGRGNFPPRFSGLQFPNYSSELNVNALELDDSALYLCASSSDRMLYEQYFGPGTRLTVT.

The V and J genes are TRBV4-2 and TRBJ1-6, with 7 bases aligning to TRBD1. The V gene's germline CDR1 is LGHNA and CDR2 YNFKEQ. The CDR3 is made up of 17 amino acids. With V trimmed by 3 bases and J by 1 base, 6 bases remained unmatched. The CDR3 DNA sequence: TGTGCCAGCAGCCAGGCTAACAGGGGATCCTATAATTCACCCCTCCACTTT. Its protein product is CASSQANRGSYNSPLHF.

V is TRBV2 and J is TRBJ1-4; TRBD1 matches 7 bases. CDR1 is SNHLY and CDR2 is FYNNEI in the germline V gene. The junction had 7 bases not matched to a gene; V was cut back by 2 bases and J by 10 bases. The CDR3 totals 14 residues. CDR3: CASSEQPGQPKLFF. The CDR3 DNA follows: TGTGCCAGCAGTGAACAACCGGGACAGCCAAAACTGTTTTTT.

The chain has TRBV7-8 and TRBJ1-2; TRBD1 matches 12 bases. The germline gives CDR1 SGHVS, CDR2 FQNEAQ. With 1 base clipped from V and 8 bases from J, the junction kept 14 bases outside the gene matches. The CDR3 runs 18 residues. CDR3 DNA sequence: TGTGCCAGCAGCTTAGGTCCGCATATGGGACAGGGGGCGCAAGGCTACACCTTC. Protein: CASSLGPHMGQGAQGYTF.